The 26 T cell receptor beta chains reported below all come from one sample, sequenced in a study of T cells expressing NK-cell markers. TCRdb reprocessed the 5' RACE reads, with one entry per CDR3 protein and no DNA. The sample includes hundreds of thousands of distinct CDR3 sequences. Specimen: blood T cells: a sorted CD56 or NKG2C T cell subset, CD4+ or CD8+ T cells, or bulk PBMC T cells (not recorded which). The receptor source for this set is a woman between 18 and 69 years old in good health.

The CDR3: CAISEGDTDTQYF. The chain joins TRBV10-3 to TRBJ2-3. CDR1 and CDR2 (germline): ENHRY, SYGVKD. The CDR3 is made up of 13 amino acids.

The CDR3 here is CASSFHGGPPGELFF. The rearrangement links TRBV7-9 to TRBJ2-2; absent DNA, TCRdb's TRBD2 call cannot be checked. Germline loops: CDR1 SEHNR, CDR2 FQNEAQ (reference sequence). The CDR3 loop spans 15 amino acids. Full variable domain (missing parts from reference TRBV7-9 and TRBJ2-2): DTGVSQNPRHKITKRGQNVTFRCDPISEHNRLYWYRQTLGQGPEFLTYFQNEAQLEKSRLLSDRFSAERPKGSFSTLEIQRTEQGDSAMYLCASSFHGGPPGELFFGEGSRLTVL.

CDR3 loop: CASSQAAGVSNEQFF. The rearrangement links TRBV4-1 to TRBJ2-1; TCRdb picks TRBD2, but there is no DNA to check that call. The CDR3 has 15 residues. Germline CDR1 reads MGHRA; CDR2 reads YSYEKL.

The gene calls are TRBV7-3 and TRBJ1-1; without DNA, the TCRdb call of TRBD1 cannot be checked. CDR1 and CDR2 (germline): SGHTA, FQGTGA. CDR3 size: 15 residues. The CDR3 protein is CASRPDPHSNTEAFF.

The CDR3 loop is CASTLSGLVGDTQYF. V usage is TRBV6-1 and J usage is TRBJ2-3; TCRdb calls TRBD2, which cannot be checked without DNA. The CDR3 is 15 amino acids. Germline V gives CDR1 MNHNS, CDR2 SASEGT.

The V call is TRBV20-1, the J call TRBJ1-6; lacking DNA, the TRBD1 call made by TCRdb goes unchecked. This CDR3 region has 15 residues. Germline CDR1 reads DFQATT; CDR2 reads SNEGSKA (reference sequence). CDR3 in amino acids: CSARVELGGNSPLHF.

CDR3: CASSLSGWRAYTGELFF. The chain couples TRBV28 to TRBJ2-2; absent DNA, TCRdb's TRBD2 call cannot be checked. The CDR3 extends over 17 amino acids. CDR1 is MDHEN, CDR2 SYDVKM, per germline.

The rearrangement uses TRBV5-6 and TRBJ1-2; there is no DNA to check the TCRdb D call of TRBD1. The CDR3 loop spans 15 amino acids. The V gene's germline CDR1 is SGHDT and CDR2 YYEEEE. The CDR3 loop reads CASSRRDLTNYGYTF.

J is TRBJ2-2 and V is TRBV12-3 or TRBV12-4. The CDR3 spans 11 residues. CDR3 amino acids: CASSSQVELFF.

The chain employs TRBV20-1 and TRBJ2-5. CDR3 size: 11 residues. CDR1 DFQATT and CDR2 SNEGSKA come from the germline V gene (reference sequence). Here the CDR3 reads CSAKLQETQYF.

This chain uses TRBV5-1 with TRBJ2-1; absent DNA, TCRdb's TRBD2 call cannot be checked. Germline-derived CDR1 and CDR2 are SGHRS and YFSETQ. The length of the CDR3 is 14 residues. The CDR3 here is CASSLIAGYNEQFF.

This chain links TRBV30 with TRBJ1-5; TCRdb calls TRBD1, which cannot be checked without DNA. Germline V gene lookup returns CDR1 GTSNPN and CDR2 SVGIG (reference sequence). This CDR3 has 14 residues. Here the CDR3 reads CAWSVGHRGQPQHF. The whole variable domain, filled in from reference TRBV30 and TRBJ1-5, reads SQTIHQWPATLVQPVGSPLSLECTVEGTSNPNLYWYRQAAGRGLQLLFYSVGIGQISSEVPQNLSASRPQDRQFILSSKKLLLSDSGFYLCAWSVGHRGQPQHFGDGTRLSIL.

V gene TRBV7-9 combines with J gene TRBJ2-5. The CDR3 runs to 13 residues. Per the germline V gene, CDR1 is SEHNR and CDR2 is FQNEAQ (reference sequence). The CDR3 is CASSPDGQETQYF.

CDR3 in amino acids: CSVGGQGATKNIQYF. The gene calls are TRBV29-1 and TRBJ2-4; TCRdb returns TRBD1, unconfirmable since there is no DNA. The CDR3 is made up of 15 amino acids. Germline V lookup: CDR1 SQVTM, CDR2 ANQGSEA.

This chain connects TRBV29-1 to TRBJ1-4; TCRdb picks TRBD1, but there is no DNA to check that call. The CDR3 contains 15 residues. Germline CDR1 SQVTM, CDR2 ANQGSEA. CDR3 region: CSVSRTGGLNEKLFF.

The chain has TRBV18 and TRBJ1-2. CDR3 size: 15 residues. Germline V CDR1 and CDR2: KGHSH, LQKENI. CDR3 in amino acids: CASSPEEGRGYGYTF.

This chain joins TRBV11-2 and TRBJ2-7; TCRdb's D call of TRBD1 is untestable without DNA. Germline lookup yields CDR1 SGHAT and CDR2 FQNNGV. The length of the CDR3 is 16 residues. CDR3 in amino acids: CASSLVYAGPNYEQYF.

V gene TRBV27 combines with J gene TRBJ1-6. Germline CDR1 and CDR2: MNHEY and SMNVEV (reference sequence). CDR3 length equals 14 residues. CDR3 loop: CASSPIGPNSPLHF.

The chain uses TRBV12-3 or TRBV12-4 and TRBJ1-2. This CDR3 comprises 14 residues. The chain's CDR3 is CASRRGQGMDGYTF.

This CDR3 reads CASSPATDSHGYTF. The rearrangement joins TRBV18 to TRBJ1-2. From germline, CDR1 is KGHSH and CDR2 LQKENI. The CDR3 covers 14 residues.

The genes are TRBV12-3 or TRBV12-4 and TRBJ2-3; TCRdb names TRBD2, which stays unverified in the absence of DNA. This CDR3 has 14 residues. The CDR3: CASSWPIGTDTQYF.

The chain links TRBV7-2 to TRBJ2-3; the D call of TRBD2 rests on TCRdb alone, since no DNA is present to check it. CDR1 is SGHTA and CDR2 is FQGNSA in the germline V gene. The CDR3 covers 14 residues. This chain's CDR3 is CASSFGPSKDTQYF.

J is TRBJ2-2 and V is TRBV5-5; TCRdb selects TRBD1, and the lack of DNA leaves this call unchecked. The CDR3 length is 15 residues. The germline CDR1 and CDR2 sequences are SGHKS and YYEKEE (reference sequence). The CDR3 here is CASSLVQVNAGELFF. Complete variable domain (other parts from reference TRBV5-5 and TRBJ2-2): DAGVTQSPTHLIKTRGQQVTLRCSPISGHKSVSWYQQVLGQGPQFIFQYYEKEERGRGNFPDRFSARQFPNYSSELNVNALLLGDSALYLCASSLVQVNAGELFFGEGSRLTVL.

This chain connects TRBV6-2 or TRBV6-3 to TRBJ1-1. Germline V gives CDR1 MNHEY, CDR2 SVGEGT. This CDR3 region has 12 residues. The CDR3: CASKGENTEAFF.

CDR3 in amino acids: CSASRLAGAKNIQYF. The rearrangement links TRBV20-1 to TRBJ2-4; TCRdb's D call, TRBD2, is unchecked because there is no DNA. The germline gives CDR1 DFQATT, CDR2 SNEGSKA (reference sequence). This CDR3 contains 15 residues.

This CDR3 reads CSARAGPTNTGELFF. The chain links TRBV20-1 to TRBJ2-2; TCRdb outputs TRBD2, but without DNA this stays unchecked. Germline V gives CDR1 DFQATT, CDR2 SNEGSKA (reference sequence). The CDR3 runs 15 residues.